The 10 T cell receptor beta chains below all came from one sample that was sequenced in a study of CD8 T cells in ankylosing spondylitis. Study-wide points: A motif in TCR beta, a set of 8 or 9 highly homologous variants, appeared characteristic of ankylosing spondylitis blood.

TCRdb analysed the 5' RACE reads with MiXCR anew, one entry per CDR3 protein. Among 650,000 to 800,000 distinct CDR3 sequences, around 20% were seen once, and the ten largest hold under 20%. Their antigens remain unidentified. Sequenced sample: blood, either unsorted or a sorted T cell fraction (not recorded which). These receptors were collected from a male donor with ankylosing spondylitis.

This clonotype was detected many times. The rearrangement joins TRBV12-3 or TRBV12-4 to TRBJ2-5; no clear D. Trimming left V 5 bases short and J 4 bases short, with 11 bases between. There are 13 residues in the CDR3. CDR3 nucleotides: TGTGCCAGCAGTCCATTCGGTGGAGAGACCCAGTACTTC. Translation: CASSPFGGETQYF.

The chain combines TRBV6-5 with TRBJ1-3; a weak D match, TRBD1 (6 bases). V lost 0 bases and J lost 2, with 14 bases in between. Germline lookup yields CDR1 MNHEY and CDR2 SVGAGI. This CDR3 has 17 residues. Written as DNA, the CDR3 is TGTGCCAGCAGTTACTCTTGGACAGTTGCGGCTGGAAACACCATATATTTT. Translated: CASSYSWTVAAGNTIYF.

The genes are TRBV20-1 and TRBJ2-1, with 12 nucleotides matching TRBD2. This CDR3 contains 17 residues. The junction had 11 bases not matched to a gene; V was cut back by 5 bases and J by 3 bases. The germline CDR1 and CDR2 sequences are DFQATT and SNEGSKA (reference sequence). The CDR3 DNA follows: TGCAGTGCTTCAGGGGGGACTAGCGGGCTTGGCTACAATGAGCAGTTCTTC. It translates to CSASGGTSGLGYNEQFF.

The CDR3: CSAGGGEQETQYF. Written as DNA, the CDR3 is TGCAGTGCCGGCGGGGGGGAACAAGAGACCCAGTACTTC. The rearrangement uses TRBV20-1 and TRBJ2-5; 9 bases map to TRBD2. The V gene's germline CDR1 is DFQATT and CDR2 SNEGSKA (reference sequence). The CDR3 runs to 13 residues. V shed 6 bases, J shed 2 bases, and the junction held 4 bases outside the gene matches.

This clonotype occurred a few times. The V gene is TRBV20-1, the J gene TRBJ2-5; D is perhaps TRBD2 (5 bases). Between the trimmed V and J ends, which lost 4 bases and 5 bases, there was a span of 14 bases. The CDR3 contains 13 residues. Germline CDR1 DFQATT, CDR2 SNEGSKA (reference sequence). CDR3 sequence: CSATISGWETQYF. The CDR3 DNA reads as TGCAGTGCTACAATTTCGGGGTGGGAGACCCAGTACTTC.

The chain uses TRBV27 and TRBJ2-5; D tentatively fits TRBD1 or TRBD2 (5 bases each). The CDR3 extends over 13 amino acids. V lost 5 bases and J 7 bases, leaving 14 bases between the germline ends. The germline CDR1 and CDR2 sequences are MNHEY and SMNVEV (reference sequence). This chain's CDR3 is CASSRKTEGTQYF. In DNA, the CDR3 is TGTGCCAGCAGTAGAAAGACAGAGGGGACCCAGTACTTC.

This clonotype was observed a few times. The chain combines TRBV27 with TRBJ2-2; a weak D match, TRBD2 (6 bases). The CDR3 covers 15 residues. Per the germline V gene, CDR1 is MNHEY and CDR2 is SMNVEV (reference sequence). V lost 5 bases and J lost 0, with 10 bases in between. CDR3 sequence (DNA): TGTGCCAGCAGTCAGAGACTAGCGAACACCGGGGAGCTGTTTTTT. Encoded protein: CASSQRLANTGELFF.

This clonotype showed up just a few times. The V gene is TRBV12-3 or TRBV12-4, the J gene TRBJ2-1; D remains unclear. V lost 3 bases and J lost 9, with 12 bases in between. The CDR3 sequence is 13 residues long. Here the CDR3 reads CASSLGGVGEQFF. The CDR3 region has the DNA TGTGCCAGCAGTTTGGGTGGGGTCGGTGAGCAGTTCTTC.

The table lists this clonotype with a few counts. The chain has TRBV9 and TRBJ2-5; 14 bases match TRBD2. The CDR3 totals 17 residues. The junction had 6 bases not matched to a gene; V was cut back by 0 bases and J by 5 bases. Germline V gives CDR1 SGDLS, CDR2 YYNGEE. This chain's CDR3 is CASSVEGLAGVGETQYF. DNA for the CDR3: TGTGCCAGCAGCGTAGAGGGACTAGCGGGAGTGGGGGAGACCCAGTACTTC.

This clonotype was seen many times. The V gene is TRBV20-1, the J gene TRBJ2-1, with TRBD1 matching 10 bases. The CDR3 has 15 amino acids. Germline V lookup: CDR1 DFQATT, CDR2 SNEGSKA (reference sequence). After removal of 1 base from V and 9 bases from J, the junction contained 9 bases not matched to a gene. CDR3 region: CSARAGTGVAGEQFF. The CDR3 nucleotides read TGCAGTGCTAGAGCCGGGACAGGGGTTGCCGGTGAGCAGTTCTTC.